This T cell receptor beta chain stems from a study of CD8+CD57+ T cells in acquired aplastic anemia. Genomic DNA served as template for TCR beta VDJ and CDR3 profiling. TCRdb redid the calling of the reads with MiXCR, one entry per CDR3 protein. The sample lists 150,000 to 200,000 distinct CDR3 sequences, 55% to 70% seen once, with about 50% in the top ten. The length of the CDR3 is 14 residues. The germline V gene has CDR1 SGHRS and CDR2 YFSETQ. V trimming: 3 bases; J trimming: 4 bases; junction bases outside the gene matches: 6. Sequencing used sorted CD4+, CD8+, or CD8+CD57+ T cells (not recorded which) from PBMCs. This sequence originates from a human donor in good health. This chain joins TRBV5-1 and TRBJ2-7; 8 bases match TRBD2. The CDR3 bases are TGCGCCAGCAGCTATAGCGGGGAAAGGTACGAGCAGTACTTC. It encodes CASSYSGERYEQYF.